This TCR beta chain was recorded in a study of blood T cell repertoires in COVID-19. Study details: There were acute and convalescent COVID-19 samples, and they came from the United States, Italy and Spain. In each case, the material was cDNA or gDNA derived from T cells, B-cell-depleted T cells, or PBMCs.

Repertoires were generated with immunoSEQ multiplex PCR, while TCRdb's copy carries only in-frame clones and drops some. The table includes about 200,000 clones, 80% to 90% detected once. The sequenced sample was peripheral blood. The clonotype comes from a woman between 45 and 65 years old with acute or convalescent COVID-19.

The CDR3 protein is CASSSAGVLNTEAFF. DNA of the CDR3: TGCGCCAGCAGCTCGGCGGGGGTCTTGAACACTGAAGCTTTCTTT. The chain carries TRBV5-1 and TRBJ1-1; tentative D call: TRBD1 (5 bases). The CDR3 runs 15 residues. V dropped 3 bases and J dropped 0 bases, with 12 bases sitting between them. CDR1 is SGHRS, CDR2 YFSETQ, per germline.